One and the same sample provided the 27 T cell receptor beta chains below, sequenced in a study of blood T cell repertoires in COVID-19. Produced via immunoSEQ multiplex PCR; TCRdb's table is partial and in-frame only. This sample has more than 200,000 clones, with roughly 80% found just once. Sequenced sample: peripheral blood. The source of these receptors is a woman aged 80 or over with COVID-19, enrolled during active disease.

This chain joins TRBV2 and TRBJ1-6, with D unresolved. The CDR3 length is 11 residues. V was pared by 6 bases and J by 9 bases, with 6 bases between. In germline, CDR1 is SNHLY, CDR2 FYNNEI. CDR3: CASRAISPLHF. Here the CDR3 DNA reads TGTGCCAGCAGGGCAATTTCACCCCTCCACTTT.

This clone was picked up a small number of times. The chain has TRBV11-2 and TRBJ1-1; D unclear. The V and J ends lost 5 bases and 4 bases respectively, with 17 bases between them. There are 15 residues in the CDR3. Germline V gene lookup returns CDR1 SGHAT and CDR2 FQNNGV. The CDR3 loop reads CASSRGRPEGTEAFF. CDR3 nucleotide sequence: TGTGCCAGCAGCCGAGGTCGGCCCGAGGGCACTGAAGCTTTCTTT.

The chain recombines TRBV12-3 or TRBV12-4 with TRBJ2-7; no firm D call. This CDR3 comprises 12 residues. Trimming cost V 2 bases and J 6 bases, with 8 bases left between them. CDR3 coding DNA: TGTGCCAGCAGTTTATCCAGAGGCGAGCAGTACTTC. It translates to CASSLSRGEQYF.

This clone appeared a few times. The rearrangement joins TRBV5-8 to TRBJ1-2; the D gene is possibly TRBD1 (6 bases). Between the trimmed V and J ends, which lost 3 bases and 8 bases, there was a span of 17 bases. The CDR3 length is 14 residues. Germline CDR1 reads SGHTS; CDR2 reads YDEGEE. Written as DNA, the CDR3 is TGTGCCAGCAGCTCACCGGACAGTCCGGGAGGCTACACCTTC. It translates to CASSSPDSPGGYTF.

The V call is TRBV5-6, the J call TRBJ2-2; 10 positions match TRBD1. There are 16 residues in the CDR3. V trimming: 1 base; J trimming: 3 bases; junction bases outside the gene matches: 3. Germline V gene data show CDR1 as SGHDT and CDR2 as YYEEEE. The CDR3 DNA reads TGTGCCAGCAGCTTGATAGGGACAGGGGACACCGGGGAGCTGTTTTTT. Encoded protein: CASSLIGTGDTGELFF.

V usage is TRBV29-1 and J usage is TRBJ2-7; the D gene is possibly TRBD1 (5 bases). The CDR3 consists of 13 residues. CDR1 is SQVTM, CDR2 ANQGSEA, per germline. Trimming pared 5 bases from V and 3 bases from J, leaving 14 bases between. This CDR3 is CSVFSRGHYEQYF. The CDR3 bases are TGCAGCGTTTTCTCTAGGGGCCACTACGAGCAGTACTTC.

This clone was seen a few times. The V and J genes are TRBV18 and TRBJ2-5; 9 bases are a match to TRBD2. CDR3 length: 16 amino acids. CDR1 KGHSH and CDR2 LQKENI come from the germline V gene. Unmatched junction bases numbered 7, after V lost 3 bases and J lost 2 bases. CDR3 nucleotides: TGTGCCAGCTCACCGTTTGCGGGGGGGCGGCAAGAGACCCAGTACTTC. It encodes CASSPFAGGRQETQYF.

CDR3 sequence (DNA): TGTGCCAGCTCCCTTGGACAGGGCTACGAGCAGTACTTC. Translated: CASSLGQGYEQYF. The chain joins TRBV18 to TRBJ2-7; 8 bases fit TRBD1. The junction had 4 bases not matched to a gene; V was cut back by 6 bases and J by 3 bases. CDR1 and CDR2 from the germline V gene are KGHSH and LQKENI. This CDR3 is 13 amino acids long.

The V gene is TRBV28, the J gene TRBJ1-1, with 10 bases that match TRBD1. J was trimmed by 0 bases and V by 4 bases; bases with no gene match: 8. This CDR3 has 17 amino acids. Germline CDR1 is MDHEN and CDR2 is SYDVKM. CDR3 bases: TGTGCCAGCAGTTCGACAGGGGGCGTCGGGATGAACACTGAAGCTTTCTTT. It encodes CASSSTGGVGMNTEAFF.

The chain couples TRBV5-8 to TRBJ1-4; perhaps TRBD1 as D (6 bases). Trimming removed 3 bases from V and 2 bases from J, with 11 bases in between. Germline assignment: CDR1 SGHTS and CDR2 YDEGEE. The CDR3 sequence is 15 residues long. CDR3 region: CASSSGQWTNEKLFF. CDR3 DNA sequence: TGTGCCAGCAGCTCCGGACAGTGGACTAATGAAAAACTGTTTTTT.

CDR3 sequence (DNA): TGTGCCTACCAAGACAGGGCTTCAGGCAATCAGCCCCAGCATTTT. As protein: CAYQDRASGNQPQHF. This sequence joins TRBV30 and TRBJ1-5, with TRBD1 identical over 7 bases. The CDR3 consists of 15 residues. The V gene end was trimmed by 7 bases and the J gene end by 2 bases; junction bases not matched to a gene: 11. Germline V gene data show CDR1 as GTSNPN and CDR2 as SVGIG (reference sequence).

This clone was detected once. The chain joins TRBV9 to TRBJ1-2; 7 nucleotides align to TRBD1. This CDR3 contains 15 residues. V was pared by 2 bases and J by 4 bases, with 8 bases of the junction left unmatched. Per the germline V gene, CDR1 is SGDLS and CDR2 is YYNGEE. CDR3 loop: CASSVGQTVGYGYTF. The CDR3 coding sequence is TGTGCCAGCAGCGTGGGACAGACCGTTGGCTATGGCTACACCTTC.

V usage is TRBV5-1 and J usage is TRBJ1-1, with D maybe TRBD1 (5 bases). This CDR3 spans 15 amino acids. The V gene's germline CDR1 is SGHRS and CDR2 YFSETQ. V was trimmed by 0 bases and J by 3 bases, leaving 12 bases between them. The CDR3: CASSLDSGGDTEAFF. The CDR3 DNA reads as TGCGCCAGCAGCTTGGACTCGGGGGGAGACACTGAAGCTTTCTTT.

V is TRBV2 and J is TRBJ2-1; TRBD2 aligns across 12 bases. Germline assignment: CDR1 SNHLY and CDR2 FYNNEI. This CDR3 spans 16 amino acids. V shed 2 bases and J 7 bases; nucleotides not matched to a gene: 6. The CDR3 DNA reads TGTGCCAGCAGTGAATCGGGACTAGCGGGTTCAAATGAGCAGTTCTTC. It codes for CASSESGLAGSNEQFF.

The chain links TRBV5-1 to TRBJ1-1, with 7 bases lining up with TRBD1. The CDR3 is 14 amino acids. V dropped 2 bases and J dropped 4; count of bases not matched to a gene: 5. Germline V CDR1 and CDR2: SGHRS, YFSETQ. The CDR3 sequence is CASSFSGGSTEAFF. For the CDR3, the DNA is TGCGCCAGCAGCTTCTCAGGGGGGAGCACTGAAGCTTTCTTT.

The J gene is TRBJ2-7, the V gene TRBV3-1 (or the pseudogene TRBV3-2); D is possibly TRBD2 (5 bases). This CDR3 contains 15 residues. V was cut by 1 base and J by 0 bases, with 10 bases left in between. In germline, CDR1 is LGHDT, CDR2 YNNKEL (reference sequence). The CDR3 DNA is TGTGCCAGCAGCCAAGTTCCTGGGAGCTCCTACGAGCAGTACTTC. Its translation: CASSQVPGSSYEQYF.

The chain uses TRBV9 and TRBJ2-3; D perhaps matches TRBD2 (6 bases). The germline CDR1 and CDR2 sequences are SGDLS and YYNGEE. V lost 0 bases, J lost 3 bases, and 14 bases lay in between. The CDR3 is 16 residues long. The CDR3 is CASSVDELGGTDTQYF. CDR3 coding DNA: TGTGCCAGCAGCGTAGATGAATTGGGGGGAACAGATACGCAGTATTTT.

This sequence joins TRBV27 and TRBJ2-3, with a possible D match to TRBD1 (5 bases). V lost 5 bases, J lost 1 base, and 19 bases lay in between. CDR3 size: 17 residues. Per germline, CDR1 MNHEY and CDR2 SMNVEV (reference sequence). CDR3 bases: TGTGCCAGCAGTCGGTTTATAGGGGATTCCGGCACAGATACGCAGTATTTT. This sequence encodes CASSRFIGDSGTDTQYF.

This chain uses TRBV7-2 with TRBJ1-2; D is undetermined. CDR1 and CDR2 (germline): SGHTA, FQGNSA. CDR3 length equals 14 residues. V was cut by 1 base and J by 4 bases, with 10 bases left in between. The CDR3 is CASSLDHEGYGYTF. Written as DNA, the CDR3 is TGTGCCAGCAGCTTAGATCACGAGGGCTATGGCTACACCTTC.

J is TRBJ2-1 and V is TRBV19; perhaps TRBD2 as D (5 bases). The CDR3 sequence is 14 residues long. V lost 4 bases, J lost 6 bases, and 13 bases lay in between. The V gene's germline CDR1 is LNHDA and CDR2 SQIVND (reference sequence). The CDR3 sequence is CASSTPERSNEQFF. In DNA, the CDR3 is TGTGCCAGTAGTACACCCGAGCGGAGCAATGAGCAGTTCTTC. The full variable domain, in which reference TRBV19 and TRBJ2-1 provide the parts outside the CDR3, is DGGITQSPKYLFRKEGQNVTLSCEQNLNHDAMYWYRQDPGQGLRLIYYSQIVNDFQKGDIAEGYSVSREKKESFPLTVTSAQKNPTAFYLCASSTPERSNEQFFGPGTRLTVL.

The chain joins TRBV11-2 to TRBJ2-2; D possibly corresponds to TRBD1 (5 bases). The CDR3 runs 14 residues. Germline assignment: CDR1 SGHAT and CDR2 FQNNGV. V lost 1 base to trimming and J lost 4 bases, with 7 bases between them. The CDR3 loop is CASSLGGSTGELFF. The CDR3 DNA reads as TGTGCCAGCAGCTTAGGGGGCAGCACCGGGGAGCTGTTTTTT. Together with reference TRBV11-2 and TRBJ2-2, the CDR3 gives the full variable domain: EAGVAQSPRYKIIEKRQSVAFWCNPISGHATLYWYQQILGQGPKLLIQFQNNGVVDDSQLPKDRFSAERLKGVDSTLKIQPAKLEDSAVYLCASSLGGSTGELFFGEGSRLTVL.

V and J are TRBV3-1 (or the pseudogene TRBV3-2) and TRBJ2-1; TRBD1 aligns across 7 bases. This CDR3 spans 15 amino acids. V trimming: 4 bases; J trimming: 5 bases; junction bases outside the gene matches: 8. In germline, CDR1 is LGHDT, CDR2 YNNKEL (reference sequence). CDR3 sequence (DNA): TGTGCCAGCAGCCCAACAGGGGTTCTTAACAATGAGCAGTTCTTC. Translating it yields CASSPTGVLNNEQFF.

The V and J genes are TRBV2 and TRBJ2-4, with D uncertain. The CDR3 totals 13 residues. Germline CDR1 is SNHLY and CDR2 is FYNNEI. With 6 bases removed from V and 3 bases from J, the gap between germline ends came to 9 bases. The CDR3 DNA reads TGTGCCAGCAGCCCGAGAAGCAAAAACATTCAGTACTTC. Translation: CASSPRSKNIQYF.

The chain uses TRBV11-2 and TRBJ1-2; 10 bases agree with TRBD1. Unmatched junction bases numbered 6, after V lost 4 bases and J lost 7 bases. CDR3 length: 14 residues. Germline CDR1 reads SGHAT; CDR2 reads FQNNGV. The CDR3: CASSSTTGGSGYTF. CDR3 in DNA: TGTGCCAGCAGCTCTACGACAGGGGGCTCTGGCTACACCTTC.

The chain is built from TRBV5-1 and TRBJ2-3; tentative D call: TRBD1 (6 bases). Trimming removed 1 base at V and 1 base at J, with 16 bases between. In germline, CDR1 is SGHRS, CDR2 YFSETQ. This CDR3 spans 17 amino acids. Here the CDR3 DNA reads TGCGCCAGCAGCTTGACAGGGTCAACCAAACGCACAGATACGCAGTATTTT. Translated, it gives CASSLTGSTKRTDTQYF.

The CDR3 region has the DNA TGTGCCAGCAGCTTAGCGGGGGGGTCCAACGAGCAGTACTTC. Its protein product is CASSLAGGSNEQYF. The gene calls are TRBV5-6 and TRBJ2-7, with 10 bases aligning to TRBD2. The CDR3 contains 14 residues. Per the germline V gene, CDR1 is SGHDT and CDR2 is YYEEEE. J gave up 5 bases and V 2 bases, and 4 bases lay outside the gene matches.

This sequence joins TRBV3-1 (or the pseudogene TRBV3-2) and TRBJ2-1, with 10 bases matching TRBD2. This CDR3 has 14 residues. Germline lookup yields CDR1 LGHDT and CDR2 YNNKEL (reference sequence). The junction had 2 bases not matched to a gene; V was cut back by 4 bases and J by 5 bases. Written as DNA, the CDR3 is TGTGCCAGCAGCCTAGCGGGGGGAAACAATGAGCAGTTCTTC. This gives the protein CASSLAGGNNEQFF.